The 22 T cell receptor beta chains presented below share a single source sample, sequenced in a study of CD8+CD57+ T cells in acquired aplastic anemia. Selection for sequencing was limited to patients who had shown CD8+CD57+ cell expansion by flow cytometry. The use of genomic DNA as template underpinned the TCR beta VDJ and CDR3 profiling. MiXCR, applied by TCRdb to the reads, yields one record per CDR3 protein. The sample records 310,000 or so distinct CDR3 sequences, approximately 58% being singletons. Material for sequencing was sorted CD4+, CD8+, or CD8+CD57+ T cells (not recorded which) from PBMCs. The receptors derive from a human donor with aplastic anemia.

This clonotype was counted a few times. This chain's CDR3 is CASSSGKGGATYEQYF. Written as DNA, the CDR3 is TGTGCCAGCAGCTCGGGAAAGGGGGGCGCGACCTACGAGCAGTACTTC. The chain carries TRBV7-9 and TRBJ2-7; D may be TRBD1 or TRBD2 (6 bases each). Germline CDR1 is SEHNR and CDR2 is FQNEAQ (reference sequence). This CDR3 has 16 residues. V was pared by 4 bases and J by 2 bases, with 18 bases between.

This clonotype was recorded once. The chain is built from TRBV5-1 and TRBJ1-1; no definite D call. The germline V gene encodes CDR1 SGHRS and CDR2 YFSETQ. V lost 0 bases, J lost 6 bases, and 6 bases lay in between. The CDR3 consists of 12 residues. The CDR3 loop reads CASSLEGPEAFF. For the CDR3, the DNA is TGCGCCAGCAGCTTGGAAGGACCTGAAGCTTTCTTT.

This clonotype is a singleton in its sample. It is unclear where the CDR3 begins or ends on the DNA, so no DNA is shown, and the CDR3 is as TCRdb lists it. The J gene is TRBJ2-2, the V gene TRBV19. Germline CDR1 LNHDA, CDR2 SQIVND (reference sequence). Including both end residues, the CDR3 is 18 amino acids long. The chain's CDR3 is CASSMGNIQYFGTGELFF.

The chain recombines TRBV12-5 with TRBJ2-7; 9 nucleotides align to TRBD1. The CDR3 sequence is 13 residues long. V dropped 4 bases and J dropped 3; count of bases not matched to a gene: 1. Germline V gene data show CDR1 as LGHNT and CDR2 as FRNRAP. CDR3 bases: TGTGCTAGTGGTTCGGACAGGGGCTACGAGCAGTACTTC. It is translated as CASGSDRGYEQYF.

This clonotype was seen a few times. One junction end does not reproduce the germline sequence, and a read error may be involved. This chain uses TRBV7-9 with TRBJ2-7; D might be TRBD2 (6 bases). The CDR3 has 14 amino acids. Germline lookup yields CDR1 SEHNR and CDR2 FQNEAQ (reference sequence). The CDR3 loop is CAGSLTSGAYEQYF. The CDR3 bases are TGTGCCGGCAGCTTAACGTCGGGGGCCTACGAGCAGTACTTC. Filled out from reference TRBV7-9 and TRBJ2-7, the complete variable domain reads DTGVSQNPRHKITKRGQNVTFRCDPISEHNRLYWYRQTLGQGPEFLTYFQNEAQLEKSRLLSDRFSAERPKGSFSTLEIQRTEQGDSAMYLCAGSLTSGAYEQYFGPGTRLTVT.

This clonotype has at least ten counts. This chain links TRBV11-2 with TRBJ2-1, with TRBD2 matching over 14 bases. Trimming cost V 5 bases and J 7 bases; bases outside gene matches: 10. The CDR3 runs 17 residues. CDR1 is SGHAT and CDR2 is FQNNGV in the germline V gene. CDR3 region: CASSPAGLAGAFNEQFF. As DNA, the CDR3 is TGTGCCAGCAGCCCAGCGGGACTAGCGGGAGCTTTTAATGAGCAGTTCTTC. The whole variable domain, filled in from reference TRBV11-2 and TRBJ2-1, reads EAGVAQSPRYKIIEKRQSVAFWCNPISGHATLYWYQQILGQGPKLLIQFQNNGVVDDSQLPKDRFSAERLKGVDSTLKIQPAKLEDSAVYLCASSPAGLAGAFNEQFFGPGTRLTVL.

This chain connects TRBV7-9 to TRBJ2-1; D is uncertain. Trimming cost V 1 base and J 3 bases, with 7 bases left between them. In germline, CDR1 is SEHNR, CDR2 FQNEAQ (reference sequence). The CDR3 is made up of 14 amino acids. The CDR3, as DNA: TGTGCCAGCAGCTTAGTCCCGGACTACAATGAGCAGTTCTTC. Encoded protein: CASSLVPDYNEQFF.

V gene TRBV2 combines with J gene TRBJ2-5; TRBD2 aligns across 8 bases. CDR3 length: 14 amino acids. Unmatched junction bases numbered 6, after V lost 8 bases and J lost 1 base. Germline-derived CDR1 and CDR2 are SNHLY and FYNNEI. In DNA, the CDR3 is TGTGCCAGCGCGACTAGCGCCCTCCAAGAGACCCAGTACTTC. Translated, it gives CASATSALQETQYF.

The V gene is TRBV25-1, the J gene TRBJ2-7, with D tentatively TRBD1 or TRBD2 (5 bases each). V was trimmed by 0 bases and J by 3 bases, leaving 6 bases between them. CDR1 and CDR2 (germline): MGHDK, SYGVNS. The CDR3 has 13 residues. CDR3 amino acids: CASSEYGGYEQYF. The CDR3 DNA sequence: TGTGCCAGCAGTGAATATGGGGGCTACGAGCAGTACTTC.

This clonotype was seen a handful of times. This chain links TRBV12-3 or TRBV12-4 with TRBJ1-1; possibly TRBD1 for D (6 bases). The CDR3 is 14 amino acids. Trimming shortened V by 5 bases and J by 4 bases, and 14 bases separated the two germline ends. CDR3 residues: CASSPSTGLTEAFF. The CDR3 DNA follows: TGTGCCAGCAGTCCTTCAACAGGGCTCACTGAAGCTTTCTTT.

This clonotype was observed a few times. At one end the junction does not follow the germline gene, possibly because of a read error. The chain is built from TRBV7-2 and TRBJ2-7; unclear D gene. The CDR3 runs to 15 residues. From germline, CDR1 is SGHTA and CDR2 FQGNSA. Here the CDR3 DNA reads TGTGCCAGCAGCTTAGAACTCCTGCCCTCCTACGAGCAGTGCTTC. This translates into CASSLELLPSYEQCF.

The chain links TRBV20-1 to TRBJ2-3; 11 positions match TRBD2. V was pared by 0 bases and J by 3 bases, with 2 bases of the junction left unmatched. Germline V gene sequence: CDR1 DFQATT, CDR2 SNEGSKA (reference sequence). The CDR3 loop spans 15 amino acids. The CDR3 region is CSARDASGRTDTQYF. CDR3 in DNA: TGCAGTGCTAGAGATGCTAGCGGGAGGACAGATACGCAGTATTTT.

The J gene is TRBJ1-6, the V gene TRBV19; 11 bases are shared with TRBD1. V lost 4 bases to trimming and J lost 5 bases; unmatched junction nucleotides: 4. CDR1 and CDR2 from the germline V gene are LNHDA and SQIVND (reference sequence). The CDR3 length is 16 residues. DNA for the CDR3: TGTGCCAGTAGTAAAAGGACAGGGGGCAATAATTCACCCCTCCACTTT. This codes for CASSKRTGGNNSPLHF.

The chain links TRBV20-1 to TRBJ2-7; the match to TRBD1 covers 8 bases. The CDR3 is 16 residues long. V gave up 3 bases and J gave up 1 base; unmatched junction bases: 11. Germline V gene lookup returns CDR1 DFQATT and CDR2 SNEGSKA (reference sequence). CDR3 DNA: TGCAGTGCTAGGGGGGGCCGGGACAGGAGGTCCTACGAGCAGTACTTC. It translates to CSARGGRDRRSYEQYF.

In its sample, this clonotype was seen many times. The chain couples TRBV7-2 to TRBJ2-5, with 9 bases fitting TRBD2. The CDR3 runs 14 residues. After removal of 5 bases from V and 1 base from J, the junction contained 2 bases not matched to a gene. Per germline, CDR1 SGHTA and CDR2 FQGNSA. In DNA form, the CDR3 reads TGTGCCAGCAGCCCTAGCGGGGTCCAAGAGACCCAGTACTTC. Amino acid sequence: CASSPSGVQETQYF.

This clonotype came up a few times. The chain recombines TRBV10-3 with TRBJ2-2, with a weak D call TRBD1 (7 bases). Trimming took 6 bases from V and 9 from J, leaving 11 bases between them. The length of the CDR3 is 12 residues. Looked up from germline, CDR1 is ENHRY and CDR2 is SYGVKD. This CDR3 is CAIREGARELFF. CDR3 DNA sequence: TGTGCCATCAGGGAGGGGGCGCGGGAGCTGTTTTTT.

This clonotype came up many times. The genes are TRBV6-5 and TRBJ2-2, with D maybe TRBD1 (6 bases). V shed 6 bases and J shed 3 bases, with 11 bases lying between them. There are 14 residues in the CDR3. The V gene's germline CDR1 is MNHEY and CDR2 SVGAGI. CDR3 DNA: TGTGCCAGCAGCTTACCAGGGGACACCGGGGAGCTGTTTTTT. It encodes CASSLPGDTGELFF.

The gene calls are TRBV7-6 and TRBJ2-5; 14 nucleotides line up with TRBD2. The CDR3 contains 16 residues. Unmatched junction bases numbered 4, after V lost 5 bases and J lost 2 bases. Germline V lookup: CDR1 SGHVS, CDR2 FNYEAQ. CDR3 sequence: CASSPRLAGGQETQYF. For the CDR3, the DNA is TGTGCCAGCAGCCCCCGACTAGCGGGGGGGCAAGAGACCCAGTACTTC.

This chain uses TRBV2 with TRBJ2-7, with D perhaps being TRBD1 or TRBD2 (5 bases each). Trimming cost V 6 bases and J 2 bases, with 14 bases left between them. From germline, CDR1 is SNHLY and CDR2 FYNNEI. The CDR3 loop spans 14 amino acids. The CDR3 DNA follows: TGTGCCAGCAGCCCCGGCCTGGGGGCCTACGAGCAGTACTTC. Residues: CASSPGLGAYEQYF. The full variable domain, rest sourced from reference TRBV2 and TRBJ2-7, is EPEVTQTPSHQVTQMGQEVILRCVPISNHLYFYWYRQILGQKVEFLVSFYNNEISEKSEIFDDQFSVERPDGSNFTLKIRSTKLEDSAMYFCASSPGLGAYEQYFGPGTRLTVT.

This clonotype has at least ten counts. The genes are TRBV29-1 and TRBJ1-3; a possible D gene is TRBD1 (5 bases). Trimming removed 7 bases at V and 3 bases at J, with 16 bases between. CDR1 and CDR2 from the germline V gene are SQVTM and ANQGSEA. This CDR3 spans 14 amino acids. Here the CDR3 reads CSASEGARGNTIYF. In DNA, the CDR3 is TGCAGCGCCAGTGAAGGGGCGCGTGGAAACACCATATATTTT. The full variable domain, rest sourced from reference TRBV29-1 and TRBJ1-3, is SAVISQKPSRDICQRGTSLTIQCQVDSQVTMMFWYRQQPGQSLTLIATANQGSEATYESGFVIDKFPISRPNLTFSTLTVSNMSPEDSSIYLCSASEGARGNTIYFGEGSWLTVV.

The genes are TRBV20-1 and TRBJ1-1, with a tentative D call TRBD1 (6 bases). The germline gives CDR1 DFQATT, CDR2 SNEGSKA (reference sequence). This CDR3 contains 13 residues. V was cut by 0 bases and J by 2 bases, with 7 bases left in between. The chain's CDR3 is CSARDGGNTEAFF. CDR3 in DNA: TGCAGTGCTAGAGATGGGGGCAACACTGAAGCTTTCTTT.

The V call is TRBV20-1, the J call TRBJ1-5; 7 nucleotides match TRBD1. V lost 6 bases to trimming and J lost 4 bases; unmatched junction nucleotides: 6. The CDR3 is 13 amino acids. Germline loops: CDR1 DFQATT, CDR2 SNEGSKA (reference sequence). The CDR3 DNA follows: TGCAGTGCCTCGACAGGGCCAAATCAGCCCCAGCATTTT. As protein: CSASTGPNQPQHF.